This T cell receptor (beta chain) is from a study of T cells in localized non-small cell lung cancer. Profiling relied on immunoSEQ multiplex PCR, and the TCRdb table lists in-frame clones only, not all of them. The data hold about 24,000 clones, with more than 85% observed a single time. After removal of 7 bases from V and 4 bases from J, the junction contained 8 bases not matched to a gene. This CDR3 has 14 residues. Germline CDR1 MNHEY, CDR2 SVGAGI. Study-level points and caveats: Greater blood T cell density accompanied longer overall survival. Uninvolved adjacent lung had the highest recorded T cell clonality, with tumor below it. Sequencing was restricted to one tumor region; therefore, heterogeneity remains possible.

Of note for this clone: The antigen is undetermined.

Sequenced material: peripheral blood, taken before any cancer treatment. The chain has TRBV6-5 and TRBJ1-1; the match to TRBD1 covers 8 bases. The TCR comes from a woman aged 40 to 75 with stage I lung adenocarcinoma. As DNA, the CDR3 is TGTGCCAGCACCCTGACAGGGGTGGCCACTGAAGCTTTCTTT. Translation gives CASTLTGVATEAFF.